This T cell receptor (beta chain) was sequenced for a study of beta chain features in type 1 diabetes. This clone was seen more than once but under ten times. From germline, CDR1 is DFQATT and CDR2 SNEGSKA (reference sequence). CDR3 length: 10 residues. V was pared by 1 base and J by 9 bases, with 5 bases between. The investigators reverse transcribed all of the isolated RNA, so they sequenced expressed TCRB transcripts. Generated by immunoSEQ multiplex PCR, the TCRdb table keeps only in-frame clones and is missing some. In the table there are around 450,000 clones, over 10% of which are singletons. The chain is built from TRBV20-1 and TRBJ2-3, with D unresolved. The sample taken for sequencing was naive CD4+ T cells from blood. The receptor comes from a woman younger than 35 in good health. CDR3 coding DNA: TGCAGTGCTAGAGTTAAGACGCAGTATTTT. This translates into CSARVKTQYF.